These T cell receptor beta chains were read from a single sample in a study of beta chain features in type 1 diabetes. Using immunoSEQ multiplex PCR, the repertoire was profiled, and TCRdb retains in-frame clones only, with some absent. The sample contains about 110,000 clones, 40% of which appear only once. The sequenced sample consisted of stem cell memory CD4+ T cells from blood. The receptors come from a woman younger than 35 in good health. Each CDR3 is given with its conserved first and last residue.

CDR3 protein,V gene,J gene
CASSIRRQTIYNEQFF,TRBV7-8,TRBJ2-1
CASSLTSGRLNEQFF,TRBV5-1,TRBJ2-1
CAWSRYNQPQHF,TRBV30,TRBJ1-5
CASSQVGGAGDTQYF,TRBV4-2,TRBJ2-3
CASGNRGANTGELFF,TRBV9,TRBJ2-2
CASSPYRGASEQYF,TRBV7-6,TRBJ2-7
CATSRDRLAKNIQYF,TRBV15,TRBJ2-4
CASSFVREGQPQHF,TRBV7-2,TRBJ1-5
CASSHPGGPYEQYF,TRBV4-2,TRBJ2-7
CASRTGQANEKLFF,TRBV5-1,TRBJ1-4
CASSSGSDYEQYF,TRBV6-6,TRBJ2-7
CASRHRYNEQFF,TRBV2,TRBJ2-1
CASSTPDRANTGELFF,TRBV27,TRBJ2-2
CASSVTPRGPGDEQYF,TRBV9,TRBJ2-7
CASRPRRTEAFF,TRBV28,TRBJ1-1
CASSSRSPTDTQYF,TRBV7-8,TRBJ2-3
CASSPLGATNEKLFF,TRBV4-1,TRBJ1-4
CSAAPGSNTEAFF,TRBV29-1,TRBJ1-1
CASSHGPGGRADTQYF,TRBV4-1,TRBJ2-3
CASSIGQVSYNEQFF,TRBV19,TRBJ2-1
CASRLQGPYGYTF,TRBV28,TRBJ1-2
CASNSFGRSYEQYF,TRBV28,TRBJ2-7
CASRDYLAYEQYF,TRBV28,TRBJ2-7
CASSLVSPGAYEQYF,TRBV11-2,TRBJ2-7
CASSTWTSAHEQYF,TRBV5-6,TRBJ2-7
CASSLSSTGQFF,TRBV14,TRBJ2-1
CASSLAGTYEQYF,TRBV28,TRBJ2-7
CASSFRGPRMNTEAFF,TRBV28,TRBJ1-1
CASSPGVAGTYGYTF,TRBV7-2,TRBJ1-2
CASSPPGLAAYEQYF,TRBV18,TRBJ2-7
CASSLGEAGKRGEKLFF,TRBV11-2,TRBJ1-4
CASSSGTSGSTDTQYF,TRBV9,TRBJ2-3
CASSSPRGSDTQYF,TRBV5-1,TRBJ2-3
CASSSGGVSYEQYF,TRBV19,TRBJ2-7
CAWTPGQGASDTQYF,TRBV30,TRBJ2-3
CASSLNRGLYGYTF,TRBV27,TRBJ1-2
CASSQNTGGAWKTQYF,TRBV18,TRBJ2-5
CASSPFPTSTDTQYF,TRBV28,TRBJ2-3
CASKGGGTYEQYF,TRBV6-5,TRBJ2-7
CATVGLAVDTQYF,TRBV2,TRBJ2-3
CASSRGQGEEKLFF,TRBV5-4,TRBJ1-4
CAISESGGTGGKNEQYF,TRBV10-3,TRBJ2-7